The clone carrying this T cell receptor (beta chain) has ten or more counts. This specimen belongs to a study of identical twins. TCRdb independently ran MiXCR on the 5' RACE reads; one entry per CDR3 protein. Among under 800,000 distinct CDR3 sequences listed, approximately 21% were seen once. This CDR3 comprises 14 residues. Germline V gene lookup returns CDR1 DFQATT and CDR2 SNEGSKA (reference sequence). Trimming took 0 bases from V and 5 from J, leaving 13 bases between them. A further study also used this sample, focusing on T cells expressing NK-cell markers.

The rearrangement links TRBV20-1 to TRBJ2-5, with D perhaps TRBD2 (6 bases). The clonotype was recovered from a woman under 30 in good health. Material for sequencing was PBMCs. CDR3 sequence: CSARDGGGGETQYF. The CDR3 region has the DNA TGCAGTGCTAGAGACGGGGGTGGCGGGGAGACCCAGTACTTC.